This T cell receptor beta chain was sequenced for a study of T cells in Graves' hyperthyroidism and ophthalmopathy. Findings of the study overall: Model-based prediction identified ophthalmopathy a median approximately 6.2 months prior to its onset.

RNA transcripts gave rise to amplified TCR beta CDR3 regions. The HTBI primer set drove a first-round RT-PCR of the TCR CDR3. TCRdb re-called the multiplex PCR reads through MiXCR, storing one row per CDR3 protein. The sample carries a few hundred thousand distinct CDR3 sequences, 13% to 15% recorded once. The sample holds many counts of this clonotype. Its antigen is still unknown. V lost 0 bases to trimming and J lost 7 bases, with 8 bases between them. The CDR3 spans 13 residues. Per the germline V gene, CDR1 is SGHDT and CDR2 is YYEEEE. The sequencing sample was made of blood. The receptor comes from a woman aged 45 to 65 with Graves' hyperthyroidism that later progressed to Graves' ophthalmopathy. This chain connects TRBV5-6 to TRBJ1-5, with D hard to call. The CDR3 DNA follows: TGTGCCAGCAGCTTGGGAGTAGGGCAGCCCCAGCATTTT. Its translation: CASSLGVGQPQHF.